These 18 T cell receptor beta chains originate from one sample sequenced in a study of immune evolution from preneoplasia to lung adenocarcinoma. The protocol was immunoSEQ multiplex PCR, while the TCRdb copy is restricted to in-frame clones and leaves out a portion. This table has several thousand clones, approximately 76% appearing once. Material: FFPE minimally invasive lung adenocarcinoma tissue. Receptors originate from a person aged 70 to 85 with lung adenocarcinoma.

The genes are TRBV11-2 and TRBJ1-1; D is unresolved. Trimming removed 1 base from V and 7 bases from J, with 7 bases in between. The germline CDR1 and CDR2 sequences are SGHAT and FQNNGV. The CDR3 loop spans 12 amino acids. The CDR3 is CASSLALSEAFF. For the CDR3, the DNA is TGTGCCAGCAGCTTAGCATTGAGTGAAGCTTTCTTT. Full variable domain (rest looked up from reference TRBV11-2 and TRBJ1-1): EAGVAQSPRYKIIEKRQSVAFWCNPISGHATLYWYQQILGQGPKLLIQFQNNGVVDDSQLPKDRFSAERLKGVDSTLKIQPAKLEDSAVYLCASSLALSEAFFGQGTRLTVV.

The J gene is TRBJ2-1, the V gene TRBV9; a weak D match, TRBD2 (5 bases). Trimming cost V 4 bases and J 7 bases, with 12 bases left between them. This CDR3 has 13 amino acids. Per germline, CDR1 SGDLS and CDR2 YYNGEE. The CDR3 is CASSTHPGNEQFF. For the CDR3, the DNA is TGTGCCAGCAGCACCCACCCGGGGAATGAGCAGTTCTTC.

This chain connects TRBV28 to TRBJ2-3; D gene uncertain. The CDR3 is made up of 15 amino acids. Germline lookup yields CDR1 MDHEN and CDR2 SYDVKM. Trimming left V 5 bases short and J 7 bases short, with 19 bases between. CDR3 nucleotide sequence: TGTGCCAGCAGTCTCCCGGGCCCTACCCGGAATACGCAGTATTTT. Amino acid sequence: CASSLPGPTRNTQYF.

The V call is TRBV18, the J call TRBJ2-5; D remains ambiguous. CDR3 size: 14 residues. Trimming left V 4 bases short and J 5 bases short, with 14 bases between. Germline CDR1 is KGHSH and CDR2 is LQKENI. CDR3 region: CASSRTQQPETQYF. The DNA of the CDR3 is TGTGCCAGCTCACGAACACAACAGCCGGAGACCCAGTACTTC.

The rearrangement uses TRBV7-9 and TRBJ1-5; the match to TRBD1 covers 9 bases. Germline assignment: CDR1 SEHNR and CDR2 FQNEAQ (reference sequence). This CDR3 spans 14 amino acids. V gave up 5 bases and J gave up 6 bases; unmatched junction bases: 5. CDR3 bases: TGTGCCAGCAGCCGACAGGGGGTTGCTCAGCCCCAGCATTTT. Its translation is CASSRQGVAQPQHF.

The CDR3 loop reads CAWSAGQPYGYTF. The CDR3 nucleotides read TGTGCCTGGAGTGCGGGACAGCCTTATGGCTACACCTTC. The chain has TRBV30 and TRBJ1-2; TRBD1 matches 7 bases. From germline, CDR1 is GTSNPN and CDR2 SVGIG (reference sequence). CDR3 length: 13 amino acids. Germline trimming cut 1 base from V and 5 bases from J; bases unmatched to any gene: 4.

This clone was seen a handful of times. This chain links TRBV18 with TRBJ1-1; a possible D gene is TRBD1 (6 bases). V was clipped by 2 bases and J by 4 bases, with 11 bases between them. Germline V gives CDR1 KGHSH, CDR2 LQKENI. The CDR3 totals 14 residues. In DNA form, the CDR3 reads TGTGCCAGCTCACCATACGAACAGGGCACTGAAGCTTTCTTT. It translates to CASSPYEQGTEAFF.

The count of this clone is one. The rearrangement uses TRBV4-3 and TRBJ2-2; no reliable D call. Germline V gene data show CDR1 as LGHNA and CDR2 as YSLEER. The germline V and J ends were trimmed by 1 base and 1 base, with 4 bases remaining between them. This CDR3 spans 14 amino acids. CDR3 region: CASSQVGNTGELFF. CDR3 DNA: TGCGCCAGCAGCCAAGTCGGGAACACCGGGGAGCTGTTTTTT.

The chain uses TRBV4-1 and TRBJ1-1; D not certain. Germline loops: CDR1 MGHRA, CDR2 YSYEKL. The CDR3 consists of 14 residues. Trimming stripped 3 bases from V and 1 base from J, with 9 bases between. CDR3 in amino acids: CASSHDGENTEAFF. The CDR3, as DNA: TGCGCCAGCAGCCACGATGGGGAGAACACTGAAGCTTTCTTT.

CDR3 sequence (DNA): TGTGCCAGCAGCTTGGTGAGAAGCGAGCAGTACTTC. Its protein is CASSLVRSEQYF. The V call is TRBV5-6, the J call TRBJ2-7, with D uncertain. Per germline, CDR1 SGHDT and CDR2 YYEEEE. The CDR3 has 12 amino acids. V was trimmed by 0 bases and J by 6 bases, leaving 7 bases between them. The complete variable domain, with remaining parts taken from reference TRBV5-6 and TRBJ2-7, reads DAGVTQSPTHLIKTRGQQVTLRCSPKSGHDTVSWYQQALGQGPQFIFQYYEEEERQRGNFPDRFSGHQFPNYSSELNVNALLLGDSALYLCASSLVRSEQYFGPGTRLTVT.

The chain links TRBV6-1 to TRBJ2-1; tentatively, D is TRBD2 (5 bases). V lost 7 bases and J 10 bases, leaving 17 bases between the germline ends. CDR3 size: 13 residues. Germline CDR1 is MNHNS and CDR2 is SASEGT. This CDR3 is CASTPVRGGEQFF. Written as DNA, the CDR3 is TGTGCCAGCACCCCAGTCCGGGGTGGGGAGCAGTTCTTC.

The chain carries TRBV18 and TRBJ2-3; 10 bases are a match to TRBD1. CDR1 and CDR2 from the germline V gene are KGHSH and LQKENI. With 5 bases clipped from V and 5 bases from J, the junction kept 10 bases outside the gene matches. The CDR3 is 16 residues long. The CDR3 protein is CASSTTGGKAGDTQYF. The CDR3 DNA is TGTGCCAGCTCAACGACAGGGGGCAAAGCGGGAGATACGCAGTATTTT.

This sequence joins TRBV6-1 and TRBJ2-6; TRBD2 matches at 8 bases. Losses at the gene ends were 4 bases for V and 0 bases for J; bases not matched to a gene: 8. The germline V gene encodes CDR1 MNHNS and CDR2 SASEGT. This CDR3 is 18 amino acids long. The CDR3 loop reads CASSVRGGPYSGANVLTF. As DNA, the CDR3 is TGTGCCAGCAGTGTCCGGGGGGGGCCCTACTCTGGGGCCAACGTCCTGACTTTC.

The chain recombines TRBV29-1 with TRBJ2-5, with TRBD1 as a possible D gene (6 bases). CDR1 and CDR2 (germline): SQVTM, ANQGSEA. The germline V and J ends were trimmed by 2 bases and 4 bases, with 8 bases remaining between them. The CDR3 sequence is 12 residues long. CDR3: CSVETGRETQYF. CDR3 in DNA: TGCAGCGTTGAAACAGGGCGAGAGACCCAGTACTTC.

V usage is TRBV10-3 and J usage is TRBJ2-3; maybe TRBD2 (5 bases). V was clipped by 0 bases and J by 0 bases, with 7 bases between them. The CDR3 consists of 15 residues. Looked up from germline, CDR1 is ENHRY and CDR2 is SYGVKD. Written as DNA, the CDR3 is TGTGCCATCAGTGAGTCTTCGGGAAGCACAGATACGCAGTATTTT. Translated: CAISESSGSTDTQYF.

V usage is TRBV7-9 and J usage is TRBJ1-1; 7 bases are shared with TRBD1. This CDR3 comprises 12 residues. V dropped 7 bases and J dropped 7; count of bases not matched to a gene: 6. Germline CDR1 and CDR2: SEHNR and FQNEAQ (reference sequence). CDR3 sequence (DNA): TGTGCCAGCAATCGACAGGGAGGTGAAGCTTTCTTT. Translated: CASNRQGGEAFF.

V usage is TRBV11-2 and J usage is TRBJ1-1; perhaps TRBD1 as D (6 bases). From germline, CDR1 is SGHAT and CDR2 FQNNGV. The germline V and J ends were trimmed by 4 bases and 1 base, with 13 bases remaining between them. This CDR3 is built from 15 residues. As DNA, the CDR3 is TGTGCCAGCAGCTGGGATACAGGGACGAACACTGAAGCTTTCTTT. Its translation is CASSWDTGTNTEAFF.

This chain joins TRBV29-1 and TRBJ1-1; the D is unclear. V gave up 2 bases and J gave up 8 bases, with 9 bases separating them. This CDR3 region has 11 residues. CDR1 SQVTM and CDR2 ANQGSEA come from the germline V gene. The CDR3 here is CSVEILGEAFF. CDR3 sequence (DNA): TGCAGCGTTGAAATATTAGGGGAAGCTTTCTTT.